This TCR beta chain was sequenced in a study of T cell changes during pregnancy in multiple sclerosis. Germline CDR1 is SGHRS and CDR2 is YFSETQ. With V trimmed by 4 bases and J by 1 base, 5 bases remained unmatched. The CDR3 has 17 residues. Assay: immunoSEQ multiplex PCR; the TCRdb copy retains only in-frame clones and omits some. The sample has approximately 100,000 clones, 90% to 95% seen once. The sample here was peripheral blood, taken after pregnancy. The chain carries TRBV5-1 and TRBJ1-6; 10 bases agree with TRBD1. This sequence originates from a female donor with multiple sclerosis, enrolled in a pregnancy study. CDR3 loop: CASSAGTGASYNSPLHF. The CDR3 DNA follows: TGCGCCAGCAGCGCAGGGACAGGGGCATCCTATAATTCACCCCTCCACTTT.